These 32 T cell receptor beta chains came from one sample sequenced in a study of regulatory T cells in long-lasting Graves disease. Time point specified: newly diagnosed GD, antithyroid drugs for less than 3 months. There was RNA extracted from PBMCs, and the TCR library was made from it. Arm-PCR of CDR3 regions and iRepertoire HTBI primers were the basis on which TCR beta libraries were built. MiXCR, run by TCRdb on the multiplex PCR reads, gives a single entry per CDR3 protein. Here the sample spans a few hundred thousand distinct CDR3 sequences, 14% being singletons. These data are also associated with another study on T cells in Graves' hyperthyroidism and ophthalmopathy.

The source was peripheral blood mononuclear cells (PBMCs), collected at new diagnosis, from a patient treated with antithyroid drugs. The receptor set was obtained from a woman between 45 and 60 years old with Graves disease.

The chain links TRBV5-1 to TRBJ1-1; D call uncertain. CDR3 length: 16 residues. Trimming took 4 bases from V and 0 from J, leaving 16 bases between them. Per the germline V gene, CDR1 is SGHRS and CDR2 is YFSETQ. The CDR3 loop reads CASSITTSPMNTEAFF. The CDR3 region has the DNA TGCGCCAGCAGCATCACTACGTCACCTATGAACACTGAAGCTTTCTTT.

This clonotype was observed at least ten times. The chain employs TRBV20-1 and TRBJ2-7; perhaps TRBD1 as D (6 bases). The germline gives CDR1 DFQATT, CDR2 SNEGSKA (reference sequence). This CDR3 spans 12 amino acids. The V and J ends lost 2 bases and 9 bases respectively, with 14 bases between them. The CDR3 DNA is TGCAGTGCTAGACAAAACAGGGAAGCGCAGTACTTC. It is translated as CSARQNREAQYF.

This clonotype was seen at least ten times. The rearrangement joins TRBV20-1 to TRBJ2-2; TRBD2 might be the D (5 bases). Germline CDR1 DFQATT, CDR2 SNEGSKA (reference sequence). The CDR3 runs 16 residues. Trimming removed 0 bases at V and 3 bases at J, with 14 bases between. Here the CDR3 reads CSARDRGGLYTGELFF. CDR3 DNA: TGCAGTGCTAGAGATCGTGGCGGGCTGTACACCGGGGAGCTGTTTTTT.

In its sample, this clonotype was seen many times. The chain joins TRBV9 to TRBJ2-3, with 9 bases lining up with TRBD2. The V segment lost 1 base and the J segment 0 bases; nucleotides outside the gene matches: 3. The CDR3 totals 16 residues. Germline CDR1 is SGDLS and CDR2 is YYNGEE. The CDR3, as DNA: TGTGCCAGCAGCGTAAGACTAGCGGCTAGCACAGATACGCAGTATTTT. It is translated as CASSVRLAASTDTQYF.

This clonotype has ten or more counts. The V call is TRBV28, the J call TRBJ2-5; no definite D call. The CDR3 sequence is 12 residues long. V gave up 5 bases and J gave up 7 bases, with 11 bases separating them. The germline V gene has CDR1 MDHEN and CDR2 SYDVKM. The CDR3 coding sequence is TGTGCCAGCAGTCCGGGTGGCCGGACCCAGTACTTC. This encodes CASSPGGRTQYF.

This clonotype was counted between two and nine times. With a much larger clone just one base away, this may be a read error. In nucleotides, the CDR3 is TGTGCCAGCAGTTTTGGGGATCTACTCGGGACCCAGCACTTC. Its translation is CASSFGDLLGTQHF. The chain links TRBV28 to TRBJ2-5; D possibly uses TRBD1 or TRBD2 (5 bases each). The V gene's germline CDR1 is MDHEN and CDR2 SYDVKM. This CDR3 region has 14 residues.

This clonotype was seen ten or more times. This rearrangement joins TRBV29-1 to TRBJ1-2; D is undetermined. V lost 4 bases and J lost 4, with 13 bases in between. CDR3 length: 13 amino acids. CDR1 and CDR2 (germline): SQVTM, ANQGSEA. The CDR3 bases are TGCAGCGTTGCCAGCCGACTTAGCTATGGCTACACCTTC. It codes for CSVASRLSYGYTF.

This clonotype was seen repeatedly, ten times or more. The V call is TRBV5-1, the J call TRBJ2-3; 13 bases fit TRBD2. Germline V gene lookup returns CDR1 SGHRS and CDR2 YFSETQ. This CDR3 is 14 amino acids long. The junction had 4 bases not matched to a gene; V was cut back by 5 bases and J by 7 bases. This CDR3 is CASSGLAGENTQYF. In nucleotides, the CDR3 is TGCGCCAGCAGTGGACTAGCGGGAGAAAATACGCAGTATTTT.

This clonotype was detected many times. The germline gene is not matched at one end of the junction; a read error may be the cause. V and J are TRBV7-9 and TRBJ2-3; 7 bases line up with TRBD2. This CDR3 region has 15 residues. CDR1 is SEHNR and CDR2 is FQNEAQ in the germline V gene (reference sequence). Here the CDR3 reads CATSLSSGNTDTQYF. The CDR3 nucleotides read TGTGCCACCAGCTTATCGAGCGGGAACACAGATACGCAGTATTTT.

The chain recombines TRBV27 with TRBJ1-2, with D tentatively TRBD1 (5 bases). The CDR3 sequence is 15 residues long. Trimming took 0 bases from V and 1 from J, leaving 9 bases between them. Germline CDR1 MNHEY, CDR2 SMNVEV (reference sequence). In DNA, the CDR3 is TGTGCCAGCAGTTTATCGGGACCTATTAACTATGGCTACACCTTC. The encoded protein is CASSLSGPINYGYTF.

This clonotype has a count of ten or more. The genes are TRBV6-1 and TRBJ2-3, with 13 bases aligning to TRBD2. This CDR3 comprises 18 residues. Germline trimming cut 4 bases from V and 4 bases from J; bases unmatched to any gene: 11. The germline V gene has CDR1 MNHNS and CDR2 SASEGT. In DNA form, the CDR3 reads TGTGCCAGCAGTGCCTGGACTAGCGGGAGTGGCCTGGCAGATACGCAGTATTTT. Residues: CASSAWTSGSGLADTQYF.

There are many counts of this clonotype. The J gene is TRBJ2-7, the V gene TRBV20-1; 9 bases align to TRBD1. The CDR3 has 15 residues. In germline, CDR1 is DFQATT, CDR2 SNEGSKA (reference sequence). The V segment lost 1 base and the J segment 3 bases; nucleotides outside the gene matches: 7. The chain's CDR3 is CSARGPGQGVYEQYF. Here the CDR3 DNA reads TGCAGTGCTAGAGGCCCGGGACAGGGAGTCTACGAGCAGTACTTC.

This clonotype was observed many times. The J gene is TRBJ1-1, the V gene TRBV5-1; D ambiguous. V was trimmed by 6 bases and J by 0 bases, leaving 15 bases between them. This CDR3 is built from 15 residues. Germline V gives CDR1 SGHRS, CDR2 YFSETQ. CDR3 amino acids: CASNPLGEVNTEAFF. The DNA for the CDR3 is TGCGCCAGCAACCCCCTCGGGGAAGTGAACACTGAAGCTTTCTTT.

This clonotype showed up many times. CDR3 DNA sequence: TGTGCCAGCAGCGTAGAGTGGCGGGGCTCCTACAATGAGCAGTTCTTC. This gives the protein CASSVEWRGSYNEQFF. The chain employs TRBV9 and TRBJ2-1; D possibly corresponds to TRBD2 (6 bases). The CDR3 spans 16 residues. Trimming took off 0 bases at V and 0 bases at J, with 10 bases between the two ends. CDR1 and CDR2 (germline): SGDLS, YYNGEE. The variable domain in full, completed from reference TRBV9 and TRBJ2-1, reads DSGVTQTPKHLITATGQRVTLRCSPRSGDLSVYWYQQSLDQGLQFLIQYYNGEERAKGNILERFSAQQFPDLHSELNLSSLELGDSALYFCASSVEWRGSYNEQFFGPGTRLTVL.

The V gene is TRBV18, the J gene TRBJ2-1; 10 positions agree with TRBD2. The CDR3 extends over 18 amino acids. Per the germline V gene, CDR1 is KGHSH and CDR2 is LQKENI. The V and J ends lost 3 bases and 0 bases, in that order; junction bases with no gene match: 8. This CDR3 is CASSPLGLAENSYNEQFF. The CDR3 DNA reads TGTGCCAGCTCACCCCTCGGACTAGCGGAGAACTCCTACAATGAGCAGTTCTTC.

This clonotype was detected once. The chain recombines TRBV19 with TRBJ2-5; 9 positions agree with TRBD2. CDR3 length equals 15 residues. CDR1 and CDR2 (germline): LNHDA, SQIVND (reference sequence). J was trimmed by 3 bases and V by 2 bases; bases with no gene match: 4. The CDR3, as DNA: TGTGCCAGTAGTATAACGGGACTAGCAGAAGAGACCCAGTACTTC. Its protein is CASSITGLAEETQYF. The full variable domain, rest sourced from reference TRBV19 and TRBJ2-5, is DGGITQSPKYLFRKEGQNVTLSCEQNLNHDAMYWYRQDPGQGLRLIYYSQIVNDFQKGDIAEGYSVSREKKESFPLTVTSAQKNPTAFYLCASSITGLAEETQYFGPGTRLLVL.

This clonotype was observed many times. The chain joins TRBV30 to TRBJ1-2; TRBD1 might be the D (6 bases). Germline V gives CDR1 GTSNPN, CDR2 SVGIG (reference sequence). V was shortened by 2 bases and J by 4 bases, with 11 bases between the two germline ends. This CDR3 has 13 amino acids. The CDR3 coding sequence is TGTGCCTGGAGTCTCACAGGGCTCTATGGCTACACCTTC. Its translation is CAWSLTGLYGYTF.

Ten or more counts support this clonotype. This chain links TRBV28 with TRBJ1-2; D ambiguous. Germline V gives CDR1 MDHEN, CDR2 SYDVKM. This CDR3 is 14 amino acids long. V was trimmed by 6 bases and J by 4 bases, leaving 15 bases between them. CDR3 loop: CASRSRGVSYGYTF. CDR3 coding DNA: TGTGCCAGCAGATCCCGAGGAGTCAGCTATGGCTACACCTTC.

The J gene is TRBJ2-3, the V gene TRBV7-2; 10 bases line up with TRBD1. The germline V gene has CDR1 SGHTA and CDR2 FQGNSA. The CDR3 sequence is 15 residues long. V shed 6 bases, J shed 4 bases, and the junction held 7 bases outside the gene matches. CDR3 in DNA: TGTGCCAGCAGAGGACAGGGGGGGTCTTCAGATACGCAGTATTTT. It encodes CASRGQGGSSDTQYF.

This clonotype showed up many times. The chain couples TRBV5-4 to TRBJ1-2, with D possibly being TRBD1 (5 bases). V was trimmed by 2 bases and J by 2 bases, leaving 13 bases between them. The CDR3 has 15 residues. Germline CDR1 reads SGHNT; CDR2 reads YYREEE (reference sequence). CDR3 in DNA: TGTGCCAGCAGCTTAACCGGGGGACGGAACTATGGCTACACCTTC. This gives the protein CASSLTGGRNYGYTF. The full variable domain, with the rest looked up from reference TRBV5-4 and TRBJ1-2, is ETGVTQSPTHLIKTRGQQVTLRCSSQSGHNTVSWYQQALGQGPQFIFQYYREEENGRGNFPPRFSGLQFPNYSSELNVNALELDDSALYLCASSLTGGRNYGYTFGSGTRLTVV.

This clonotype occurred many times. The chain has TRBV6-1 and TRBJ2-1; 12 bases line up with TRBD2. Germline V gene lookup returns CDR1 MNHNS and CDR2 SASEGT. V gave up 7 bases and J gave up 3 bases; unmatched junction bases: 7. This CDR3 spans 16 amino acids. The CDR3, as DNA: TGTGCCAGCACCTCAAGGACTAGCGGGAACTACAATGAGCAGTTCTTC. Protein product: CASTSRTSGNYNEQFF.

This clonotype has at least ten counts. The V gene is TRBV28, the J gene TRBJ2-7, with 8 nucleotides matching TRBD1. CDR3 length: 14 residues. V lost 5 bases, J lost 2 bases, and 5 bases stayed unmatched. Germline CDR1 and CDR2: MDHEN and SYDVKM. CDR3 region: CASSPGQGPYEQYF. The CDR3 DNA reads TGTGCCAGCAGTCCCGGACAGGGACCCTACGAGCAGTACTTC.

This clonotype occurred many times. The V call is TRBV10-3, the J call TRBJ2-2, with D perhaps matching TRBD1 or TRBD2 (5 bases each). The CDR3 covers 14 residues. CDR1 ENHRY and CDR2 SYGVKD come from the germline V gene. The V end was cut by 8 bases, the J end by 4 bases, with 14 bases between. The CDR3 nucleotides read TGTGCCATCGGGGGTGGGGCGACCACCGGGGAGCTGTTTTTT. This gives the protein CAIGGGATTGELFF.

This clonotype was picked up many times. V usage is TRBV27 and J usage is TRBJ2-3; tentative D call: TRBD2 (6 bases). The CDR3 is 17 amino acids. CDR1 MNHEY and CDR2 SMNVEV come from the germline V gene (reference sequence). V was shortened by 3 bases and J by 5 bases, with 21 bases between the two germline ends. CDR3 amino acids: CASSFSGAVGYGDTQYF. CDR3 nucleotides: TGTGCCAGCAGTTTCTCGGGAGCCGTGGGTTATGGAGATACGCAGTATTTT.

In its sample, this clonotype was seen many times. In nucleotides, the CDR3 is TGTGCCAGCAGACCAGGGACAGGGAACAATGAGCAGTTCTTC. Translated: CASRPGTGNNEQFF. The V gene is TRBV12-3 or TRBV12-4, the J gene TRBJ2-1; 9 nucleotides agree with TRBD1. Unmatched junction bases numbered 5, after V lost 6 bases and J lost 5 bases. The CDR3 extends over 14 amino acids.

As regards this clonotype: The conserved phenylalanine or tryptophan normally closing the CDR3 is absent here, so this likely arose from a read error. V usage is TRBV12-3 or TRBV12-4 and J usage is TRBJ2-4, with D possibly matching TRBD2 (7 bases). The end of the DNA fits TRBJ2-7 better, so the J call may be wrong. The CDR3 is made up of 17 amino acids. CDR3 bases: TGTGCCAGCAGTTTAGCGGGGGGGGGGGCTTTGTCCGACGAGCAGTACTCC. Its translation: CASSLAGGGALSDEQYS.

This clonotype was detected many times. The chain joins TRBV2 to TRBJ1-5; D gene ambiguous. The germline CDR1 and CDR2 sequences are SNHLY and FYNNEI. The CDR3 is 13 residues long. V dropped 3 bases and J dropped 5 bases, with 8 bases sitting between them. The CDR3 bases are TGTGCCAGCAGTGACCAGTTCGATCAGCCCCAGCATTTT. This encodes CASSDQFDQPQHF.

The chain is built from TRBV2 and TRBJ2-7; 8 bases map to TRBD2. The V segment lost 8 bases and the J segment 5 bases; nucleotides outside the gene matches: 11. The germline gives CDR1 SNHLY, CDR2 FYNNEI. The CDR3 consists of 14 residues. The CDR3 protein is CASEEAGVAHEQYF. CDR3 DNA: TGTGCCAGCGAAGAAGCGGGGGTCGCCCACGAGCAGTACTTC.

This clonotype was seen a few times. The chain combines TRBV7-9 with TRBJ1-4, with no clear D. V was pared by 5 bases and J by 11 bases, with 18 bases between. Germline loops: CDR1 SEHNR, CDR2 FQNEAQ (reference sequence). The CDR3 sequence is 14 residues long. The CDR3 sequence: CASSPAAGETKLFF. DNA for the CDR3: TGTGCCAGCAGCCCCGCGGCAGGAGAAACTAAACTGTTTTTT.

With regard to this clonotype: This may be a read error, as it is one base from a much larger clone. This chain joins TRBV28 and TRBJ1-5, with D unresolved. The CDR3 contains 22 residues. The germline V gene encodes CDR1 MDHEN and CDR2 SYDVKM. Trimming pared 1 base from V and 2 bases from J, leaving 30 bases between. The CDR3 is CASSLLWRVTRSSGFGNQPQHF. CDR3 nucleotides: TGTGCCAGCAGTTTATTGTGGCGGGTTACGAGGTCATCAGGTTTTGGCAATCAGCCCCAGCATTTT.

With regard to this clonotype: A clone one base away is much larger, so this may be a read error. This chain's CDR3 is CASSVSSGANVPTF. In DNA, the CDR3 is TGTGCCAGCAGTGTGAGCTCTGGGGCCAACGTCCCGACTTTC. The chain uses TRBV2 and TRBJ2-6; tentative D call: TRBD1 (5 bases). This CDR3 region has 14 residues. Germline V gives CDR1 SNHLY, CDR2 FYNNEI.

Ten or more counts support this clonotype. The chain links TRBV30 to TRBJ2-7, with 8 bases lining up with TRBD1. CDR1 GTSNPN and CDR2 SVGIG come from the germline V gene (reference sequence). There are 13 residues in the CDR3. The CDR3 nucleotides are TGTGTCGGGTGCGAACAGGGGGCCTACGAGCAGTACTTC. The encoded protein is CVGCEQGAYEQYF.